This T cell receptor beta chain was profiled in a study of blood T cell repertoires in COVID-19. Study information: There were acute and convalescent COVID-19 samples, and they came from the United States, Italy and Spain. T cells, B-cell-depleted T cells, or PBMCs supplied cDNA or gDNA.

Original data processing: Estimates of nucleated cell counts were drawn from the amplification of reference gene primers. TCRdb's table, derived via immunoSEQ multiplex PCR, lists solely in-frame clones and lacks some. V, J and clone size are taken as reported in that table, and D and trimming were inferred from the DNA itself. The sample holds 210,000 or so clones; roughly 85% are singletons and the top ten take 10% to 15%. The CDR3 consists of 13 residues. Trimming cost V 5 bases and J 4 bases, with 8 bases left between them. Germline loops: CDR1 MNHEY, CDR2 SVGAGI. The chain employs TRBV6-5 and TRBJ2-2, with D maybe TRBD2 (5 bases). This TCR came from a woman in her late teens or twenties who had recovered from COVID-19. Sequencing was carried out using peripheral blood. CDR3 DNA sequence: TGTGCCAGCAGTCGGGAAGCCACCGGGGAGCTGTTTTTT. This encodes CASSREATGELFF.